The subject of this entry is one T cell receptor beta chain. The CDR3 spans 16 residues. V trimming: 5 bases; J trimming: 5 bases; junction bases outside the gene matches: 9. From germline, CDR1 is MGHDK and CDR2 SYGVNS. This sample stems from a study of blood T cell repertoires in COVID-19. At the level of the study: COVID-19 samples collected from the United States, Italy and Spain covered acute and convalescent phases. Nucleic acid was either cDNA or gDNA, and it came from T cells, B-cell-depleted T cells, or PBMCs.

In the authors' workflow: Reference gene primers were amplified, and this amplification served to estimate nucleated cell counts. TCRdb's table, derived via immunoSEQ multiplex PCR, lists solely in-frame clones and lacks some. V, J and clone size reflect that table, while D and trimming were determined from the DNA. The sample records about 180,000 clones, 89% being singletons. The sample consisted of peripheral blood. The sequence derives from a young man who had recovered from COVID-19. The chain uses TRBV25-1 and TRBJ2-2; 9 nucleotides agree with TRBD1. CDR3 residues: CASSQRGTGQTGELFF. In nucleotides, the CDR3 is TGTGCCAGCAGTCAACGCGGGACAGGGCAAACCGGGGAGCTGTTTTTT.